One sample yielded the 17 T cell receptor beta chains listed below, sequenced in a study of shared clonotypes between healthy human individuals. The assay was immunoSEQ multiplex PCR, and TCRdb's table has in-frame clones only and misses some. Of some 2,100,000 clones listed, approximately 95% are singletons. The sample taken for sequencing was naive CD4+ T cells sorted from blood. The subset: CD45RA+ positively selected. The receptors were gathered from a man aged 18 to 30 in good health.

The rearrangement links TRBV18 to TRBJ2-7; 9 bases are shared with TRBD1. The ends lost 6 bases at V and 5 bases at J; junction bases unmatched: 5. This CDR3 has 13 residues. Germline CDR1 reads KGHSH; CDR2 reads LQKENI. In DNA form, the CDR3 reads TGTGCCAGCTCCCCGACAGGGGGAAACGAGCAGTACTTC. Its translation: CASSPTGGNEQYF.

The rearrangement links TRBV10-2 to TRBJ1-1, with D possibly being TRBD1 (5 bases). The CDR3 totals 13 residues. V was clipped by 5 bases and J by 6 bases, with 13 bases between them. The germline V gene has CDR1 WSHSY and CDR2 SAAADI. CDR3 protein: CASSLDSVSEAFF. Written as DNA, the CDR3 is TGCGCCAGCAGTCTCGACAGCGTATCTGAAGCTTTCTTT.

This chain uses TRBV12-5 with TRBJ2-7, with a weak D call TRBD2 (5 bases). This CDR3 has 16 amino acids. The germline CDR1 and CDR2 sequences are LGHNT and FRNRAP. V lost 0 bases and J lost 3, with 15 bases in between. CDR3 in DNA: TGTGCTAGTGGTTTGGTTTTGGACTTGACCAACTACGAGCAGTACTTC. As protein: CASGLVLDLTNYEQYF.

The CDR3, as DNA: TGTGCCAGCAGTGACACGGGACCGAATAATTCACCCCTCCACTTT. This gives the protein CASSDTGPNNSPLHF. The chain has TRBV2 and TRBJ1-6, with TRBD1 as a possible D gene (5 bases). V lost 3 bases and J 5 bases, leaving 11 bases between the germline ends. Germline CDR1 and CDR2: SNHLY and FYNNEI. CDR3 length: 15 residues.

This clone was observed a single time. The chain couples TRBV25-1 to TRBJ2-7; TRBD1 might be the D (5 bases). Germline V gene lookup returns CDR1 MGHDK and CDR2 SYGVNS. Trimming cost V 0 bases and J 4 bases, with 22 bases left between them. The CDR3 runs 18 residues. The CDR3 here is CASSEYGKFETADYEQYF. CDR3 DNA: TGTGCCAGCAGTGAATATGGTAAGTTCGAGACAGCTGATTACGAGCAGTACTTC.

The CDR3 DNA follows: TGTGCCAGCTCACCTGGGATGGGACGGCTTGAAAAACTGTTTTTT. As protein: CASSPGMGRLEKLFF. V usage is TRBV18 and J usage is TRBJ1-4, with D possibly matching TRBD1 (5 bases). The CDR3 is made up of 15 amino acids. CDR1 KGHSH and CDR2 LQKENI come from the germline V gene. The V and J ends lost 3 bases and 7 bases respectively, with 15 bases between them.

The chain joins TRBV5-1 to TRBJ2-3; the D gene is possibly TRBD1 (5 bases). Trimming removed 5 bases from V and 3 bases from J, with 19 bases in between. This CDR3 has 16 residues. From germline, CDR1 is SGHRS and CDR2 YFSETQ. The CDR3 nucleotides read TGCGCCAGCAGTTCCCAAGGACCCCGACAGACAGATACGCAGTATTTT. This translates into CASSSQGPRQTDTQYF. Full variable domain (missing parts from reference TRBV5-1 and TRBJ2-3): KAGVTQTPRYLIKTRGQQVTLSCSPISGHRSVSWYQQTPGQGLQFLFEYFSETQRNKGNFPGRFSGRQFSNSRSEMNVSTLELGDSALYLCASSSQGPRQTDTQYFGPGTRLTVL.

The CDR3 region has the DNA TGTGCCAGCAGTGCAAATAGCGGGGGCTTCGAGACCCAGTACTTC. Residues: CASSANSGGFETQYF. V usage is TRBV6-5 and J usage is TRBJ2-5; TRBD2 matches at 9 bases. The germline CDR1 and CDR2 sequences are MNHEY and SVGAGI. CDR3 length: 15 residues. V lost 5 bases to trimming and J lost 5 bases; unmatched junction nucleotides: 9.

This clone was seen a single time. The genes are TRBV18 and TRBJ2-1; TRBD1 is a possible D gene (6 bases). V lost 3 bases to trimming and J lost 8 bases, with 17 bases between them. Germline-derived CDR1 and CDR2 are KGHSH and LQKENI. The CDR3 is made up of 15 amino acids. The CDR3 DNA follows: TGTGCCAGCTCACCGCCGGGCCTAAACAGGGATGAGCAGTTCTTC. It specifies CASSPPGLNRDEQFF.

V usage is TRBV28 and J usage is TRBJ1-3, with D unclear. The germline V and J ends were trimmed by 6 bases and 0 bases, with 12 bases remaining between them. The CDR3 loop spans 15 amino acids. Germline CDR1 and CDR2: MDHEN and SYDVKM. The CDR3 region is CASSLSLSSGNTIYF. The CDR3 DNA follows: TGTGCCAGCAGCCTTAGCCTGAGCTCTGGAAACACCATATATTTT.

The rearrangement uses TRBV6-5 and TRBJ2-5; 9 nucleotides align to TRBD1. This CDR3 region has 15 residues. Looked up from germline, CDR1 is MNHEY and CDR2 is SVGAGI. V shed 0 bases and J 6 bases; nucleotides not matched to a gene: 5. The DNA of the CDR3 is TGTGCCAGCAGTTACTCGATAGGACAGGGGCAGACCCAGTACTTC. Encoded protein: CASSYSIGQGQTQYF.

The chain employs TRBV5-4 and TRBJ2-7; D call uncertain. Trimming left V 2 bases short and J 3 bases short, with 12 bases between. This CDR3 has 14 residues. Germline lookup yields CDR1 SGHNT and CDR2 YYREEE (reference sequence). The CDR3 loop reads CASSFPGLVYEQYF. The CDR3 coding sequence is TGTGCCAGCAGCTTCCCAGGTCTTGTCTACGAGCAGTACTTC.

The CDR3 DNA sequence: TGTGCCAGCAGCGCCCGACAGGGTTTGGGCAATGAAAAACTGTTTTTT. As protein: CASSARQGLGNEKLFF. The chain has TRBV11-2 and TRBJ1-4; 7 positions agree with TRBD1. The length of the CDR3 is 16 residues. V lost 5 bases to trimming and J lost 5 bases; unmatched junction nucleotides: 11. Germline CDR1 SGHAT, CDR2 FQNNGV.

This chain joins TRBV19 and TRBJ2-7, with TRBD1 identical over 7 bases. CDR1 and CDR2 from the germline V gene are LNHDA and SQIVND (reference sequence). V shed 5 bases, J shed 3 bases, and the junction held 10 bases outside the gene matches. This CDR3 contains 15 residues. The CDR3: CASSSSRDRDYEQYF. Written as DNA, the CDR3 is TGTGCCAGTAGTTCTTCCCGGGACAGAGACTACGAGCAGTACTTC. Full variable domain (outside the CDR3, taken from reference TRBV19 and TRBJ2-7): DGGITQSPKYLFRKEGQNVTLSCEQNLNHDAMYWYRQDPGQGLRLIYYSQIVNDFQKGDIAEGYSVSREKKESFPLTVTSAQKNPTAFYLCASSSSRDRDYEQYFGPGTRLTVT.

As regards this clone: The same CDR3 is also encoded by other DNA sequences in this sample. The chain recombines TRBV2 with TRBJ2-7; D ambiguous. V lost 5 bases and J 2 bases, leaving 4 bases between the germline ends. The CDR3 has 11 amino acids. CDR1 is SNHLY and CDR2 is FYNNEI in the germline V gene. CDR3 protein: CASSRAYEQYF. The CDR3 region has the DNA TGTGCCAGCAGTCGGGCCTACGAGCAGTACTTC.

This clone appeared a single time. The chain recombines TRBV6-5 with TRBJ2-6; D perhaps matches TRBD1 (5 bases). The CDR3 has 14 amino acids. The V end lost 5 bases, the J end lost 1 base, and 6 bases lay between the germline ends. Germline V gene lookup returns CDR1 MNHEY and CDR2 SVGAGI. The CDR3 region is CASSQGSGANVLTF. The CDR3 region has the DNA TGTGCCAGCAGTCAGGGTTCTGGGGCCAACGTCCTGACTTTC.

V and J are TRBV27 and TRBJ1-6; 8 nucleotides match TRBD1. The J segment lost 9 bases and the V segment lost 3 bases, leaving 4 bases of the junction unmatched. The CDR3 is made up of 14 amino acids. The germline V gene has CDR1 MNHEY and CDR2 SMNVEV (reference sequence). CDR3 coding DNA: TGTGCCAGCAGTTTCGACAGGGGTGGTTCACCCCTCCACTTT. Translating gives CASSFDRGGSPLHF.